This T cell receptor beta chain derives from a study of prognosis after radiotherapy for stage I lung cancer. Study summary: In 3 to 5 fractions, radiotherapy was administered as SBRT with a biologically effective dose of at least 100 Gy.

With V trimmed by 5 bases and J by 5 bases, 5 bases remained unmatched. The CDR3 has 13 amino acids. Germline V gene lookup returns CDR1 SGHTA and CDR2 FQGTGA. The TCR beta CDR3 region was amplified from genomic DNA, with two rounds of multiplex PCR being used for the amplification. The authors ran first-round PCR with primers specific to each TRBV and TRBJ gene. One entry per CDR3 protein, called by TCRdb with MiXCR from the multiplex PCR reads. The table has about 13,000 distinct CDR3 sequences, about 60% seen once; the top ten hold about 26%. V is TRBV7-3 and J is TRBJ1-1, with TRBD1 matching 7 bases. This TCR derives from a donor aged 50 or older with non-small cell lung cancer. This specimen consisted of PBMCs, obtained before or after stereotactic body radiation therapy (not recorded which). CDR3 sequence: CASSTQGKTEAFF. The CDR3 DNA follows: TGTGCCAGCAGCACACAGGGGAAAACTGAAGCTTTCTTT. The complete variable domain, with remaining parts taken from reference TRBV7-3 and TRBJ1-1, reads GAGVSQTPSNKVTEKGKYVELRCDPISGHTALYWYRQSLGQGPEFLIYFQGTGAADDSGLPNDRFFAVRPEGSVSTLKIQRTERGDSAVYLCASSTQGKTEAFFGQGTRLTVV.